This TCR beta chain was sequenced for a study of cytomegalovirus exposure and HLA in healthy donors. Turning to this clone: The antigen remains undetermined.

Use of 60 Vbeta and 13 Jbeta primers characterized the PCR. Repertoires were generated with immunoSEQ multiplex PCR, while TCRdb's copy carries only in-frame clones and drops some. The sample consists of about 150,000 clones, around 84% of them appearing once. Study results and caveats: In an earlier analysis, in 540 or so donors, most V segments appeared productive either ~87% or ~30% of the time. Accurate HLA-A and HLA-B prediction from TCR beta sequences was reported for most subjects.

The junction had 11 bases not matched to a gene; V was cut back by 2 bases and J by 6 bases. The germline CDR1 and CDR2 sequences are ENHRY and SYGVKD. The CDR3 runs 17 residues. The sequence came from a man younger than 35 in good health and CMV-seronegative. Material for sequencing was PBMCs. The rearrangement joins TRBV10-3 to TRBJ2-3, with 10 bases identical to TRBD2. The chain's CDR3 is CAISERSGGGSGDTQYF. The CDR3 bases are TGTGCCATCAGTGAGAGGAGCGGGGGGGGATCAGGGGATACGCAGTATTTT.